Shown below are 25 T cell receptor beta chains from a single sample sequenced in a study of T cells after yellow fever vaccination. TCRdb fed the 5' RACE reads into MiXCR, producing one record per CDR3 protein. The sample holds some 350,000 distinct CDR3 sequences; roughly 8.7% are singletons and the top ten take about a sixth. The sample consisted of PBMCs, taken on the day of the first yellow fever vaccination. These TCRs come from a man between 18 and 29 years old who received the YFV17D yellow fever vaccine.

This chain links TRBV10-2 with TRBJ2-5; the D gene is possibly TRBD2 (5 bases). Germline V gives CDR1 WSHSY, CDR2 SAAADI. This CDR3 has 13 residues. V gave up 0 bases and J gave up 14 bases, with 16 bases separating them. The CDR3 loop is CASSESGREVGYF. The CDR3 bases are TGCGCCAGCAGTGAGTCGGGCCGGGAAGTCGGCTACTTC.

This clonotype was seen a few times. The chain combines TRBV7-2 with TRBJ2-3; perhaps TRBD2 as D (7 bases). Germline V gene lookup returns CDR1 SGHTA and CDR2 FQGNSA. V shed 6 bases and J shed 6 bases, with 13 bases lying between them. The CDR3 consists of 13 residues. The CDR3 protein is CASRKGGTDTQYF. The CDR3 bases are TGTGCCAGCAGAAAGGGGGGGACGGATACGCAGTATTTT.

In its sample, this clonotype was seen many times. The V gene is TRBV7-9, the J gene TRBJ2-1, with a tentative D call TRBD2 (5 bases). The length of the CDR3 is 13 residues. CDR1 is SEHNR, CDR2 FQNEAQ, per germline (reference sequence). Between the trimmed V and J ends, which lost 3 bases and 8 bases, there was a span of 11 bases. CDR3 coding DNA: TGTGCCAGCAGCTTCCTAGCCGTGGATGAGCAGTTCTTC. Translation gives CASSFLAVDEQFF.

This chain connects TRBV6-5 to TRBJ1-5, with 9 bases matching TRBD1. Germline values: CDR1 MNHEY, CDR2 SVGAGI. The CDR3 spans 16 residues. V lost 4 bases to trimming and J lost 4 bases; unmatched junction nucleotides: 8. The CDR3 loop reads CASSSPGQGSNQPQHF. The DNA for the CDR3 is TGTGCCAGCAGTTCCCCGGGACAGGGATCTAATCAGCCCCAGCATTTT.

This clonotype came up a few times. The chain links TRBV9 to TRBJ1-1; D perhaps matches TRBD1 (6 bases). CDR1 is SGDLS, CDR2 YYNGEE, per germline. There are 16 residues in the CDR3. V was shortened by 0 bases and J by 1 base, with 13 bases between the two germline ends. CDR3 in DNA: TGTGCCAGCAGCGTAGAAGGAGGGACAAGGAACACTGAAGCTTTCTTT. It encodes CASSVEGGTRNTEAFF.

The chain joins TRBV5-8 to TRBJ1-5; 10 nucleotides match TRBD1. CDR3 length equals 16 residues. Trimming took 3 bases from V and 2 from J; bases not matched to a gene: 5. The germline CDR1 and CDR2 sequences are SGHTS and YDEGEE. DNA for the CDR3: TGTGCCAGCAGCTGGGACAGGGGTCGAGGCAATCAGCCCCAGCATTTT. Encoded protein: CASSWDRGRGNQPQHF.

This clonotype was seen many times. The CDR3 loop is CASSPPGEQETQYF. Written as DNA, the CDR3 is TGCGCCAGCAGCCCACCGGGGGAGCAAGAGACCCAGTACTTC. The V and J genes are TRBV4-1 and TRBJ2-5, with D possibly being TRBD2 (6 bases). Germline V gene data show CDR1 as MGHRA and CDR2 as YSYEKL. The V end was cut by 4 bases, the J end by 2 bases, with 11 bases between. The CDR3 loop spans 14 amino acids.

The genes are TRBV29-1 and TRBJ2-1, with 7 nucleotides matching TRBD1. The germline V gene encodes CDR1 SQVTM and CDR2 ANQGSEA. The J segment lost 10 bases and the V segment lost 7 bases, leaving 10 bases of the junction unmatched. This CDR3 contains 12 residues. This chain's CDR3 is CSATQGRVEQFF. DNA for the CDR3: TGCAGCGCGACACAGGGGAGAGTCGAGCAGTTCTTC.

Only a few counts were recorded for this clonotype. The chain uses TRBV19 and TRBJ1-2; D remains ambiguous. V was trimmed by 2 bases and J by 5 bases, leaving 15 bases between them. There are 15 residues in the CDR3. Germline CDR1 is LNHDA and CDR2 is SQIVND (reference sequence). The CDR3 sequence: CASSIPQRPSYGYTF. In DNA, the CDR3 is TGTGCCAGTAGTATACCGCAGCGTCCTTCTTATGGCTACACCTTC.

The chain joins TRBV7-6 to TRBJ2-2; D unresolved. CDR3 length: 13 residues. Germline lookup yields CDR1 SGHVS and CDR2 FNYEAQ. V lost 4 bases, J lost 6 bases, and 9 bases lay in between. DNA of the CDR3: TGTGCCAGCAGCTCGGATGGGGCCGGGGAGCTGTTTTTT. This translates into CASSSDGAGELFF.

This clonotype showed up just a few times. The chain couples TRBV29-1 to TRBJ1-6; 8 positions agree with TRBD1. V shed 6 bases, J shed 10 bases, and the junction held 8 bases outside the gene matches. The germline CDR1 and CDR2 sequences are SQVTM and ANQGSEA. The CDR3 loop spans 13 amino acids. CDR3 nucleotide sequence: TGCAGCGTACAAACAGGGGGAGGCTCACCCCTCCACTTT. As protein: CSVQTGGGSPLHF. The complete variable domain, with remaining parts taken from reference TRBV29-1 and TRBJ1-6, reads SAVISQKPSRDICQRGTSLTIQCQVDSQVTMMFWYRQQPGQSLTLIATANQGSEATYESGFVIDKFPISRPNLTFSTLTVSNMSPEDSSIYLCSVQTGGGSPLHFGNGTRLTVT.

The chain carries TRBV28 and TRBJ2-5, with D possibly matching TRBD2 (5 bases). The CDR3 has 16 amino acids. V lost 2 bases and J 1 base, leaving 14 bases between the germline ends. Germline CDR1 reads MDHEN; CDR2 reads SYDVKM. The CDR3 loop is CASSLPPGLSQETQYF. The CDR3 DNA is TGTGCCAGCAGTTTACCTCCCGGACTTTCCCAAGAGACCCAGTACTTC.

This clonotype showed up just a few times. The chain is built from TRBV15 and TRBJ1-5; D unresolved. The CDR3 runs 13 residues. Per the germline V gene, CDR1 is LNHNV and CDR2 is YYDKDF (reference sequence). V lost 5 bases and J 7 bases, leaving 12 bases between the germline ends. The CDR3 region has the DNA TGTGCCACCAGCGAAAGGTTCCCCCAGCCCCAGCATTTT. Encoded protein: CATSERFPQPQHF. Using reference TRBV15 and TRBJ1-5 for the parts outside the CDR3, the full variable domain is DAMVIQNPRYQVTQFGKPVTLSCSQTLNHNVMYWYQQKSSQAPKLLFHYYDKDFNNEADTPDNFQSRRPNTSFCFLDIRSPGLGDTAMYLCATSERFPQPQHFGDGTRLSIL.

This clonotype was recorded at least ten times. The V call is TRBV20-1, the J call TRBJ2-3, with 9 bases fitting TRBD2. This CDR3 is built from 15 residues. Trimming removed 1 base from V and 1 base from J; junction bases left unmatched: 3. Germline values: CDR1 DFQATT, CDR2 SNEGSKA (reference sequence). The CDR3 DNA follows: TGCAGTGCTAGAGGAACTAGCGGGCGCACAGATACGCAGTATTTT. The encoded protein is CSARGTSGRTDTQYF.

In this sample, this clonotype turned up a few times. This rearrangement joins TRBV15 to TRBJ2-1, with D possibly TRBD2 on 6 matching bases. Germline CDR1 and CDR2: LNHNV and YYDKDF (reference sequence). V lost 0 bases and J 8 bases, leaving 14 bases between the germline ends. The CDR3 runs to 15 residues. The CDR3 spells CATSRERGIGHEQFF. The CDR3 DNA reads as TGTGCCACCAGCAGAGAACGGGGGATTGGCCATGAGCAGTTCTTC.

The rearrangement joins TRBV6-2 or TRBV6-3 to TRBJ2-2; tentative D call: TRBD2 (7 bases). V lost 4 bases and J 5 bases, leaving 14 bases between the germline ends. The CDR3 consists of 15 residues. The germline V gene has CDR1 MNHEY and CDR2 SVGEGT. The CDR3 region is CASSSPRGATGELFF. The CDR3 nucleotides read TGTGCCAGCAGTTCCCCCCGGGGGGCAACCGGGGAGCTGTTTTTT.

This clonotype was observed a few times. This chain connects TRBV4-1 to TRBJ1-5; the D is unclear. Looked up from germline, CDR1 is MGHRA and CDR2 is YSYEKL. This CDR3 is 16 amino acids long. The V and J ends lost 0 bases and 3 bases respectively, with 12 bases between them. The chain's CDR3 is CASSQDEAGPNQPQHF. DNA for the CDR3: TGCGCCAGCAGCCAAGATGAGGCTGGCCCCAATCAGCCCCAGCATTTT.

The J gene is TRBJ2-7, the V gene TRBV5-5; D unresolved. V dropped 0 bases and J dropped 3 bases, with 10 bases sitting between them. The germline CDR1 and CDR2 sequences are SGHKS and YYEKEE (reference sequence). The CDR3 is 14 amino acids. The CDR3 spells CASSLADLSYEQYV. CDR3 DNA sequence: TGTGCCAGCAGCTTGGCGGATCTCAGCTACGAGCAGTACGTC.

This clonotype was counted a single time. A much larger clone lies a single base off, so this may be a read error. CDR3 sequence: CAGSPYETQYF. The CDR3 DNA sequence: TGTGCCGGCAGCCCCTACGAGACCCAGTACTTC. The chain links TRBV7-9 to TRBJ2-5; no clear D. Germline V CDR1 and CDR2: SEHNR, FQNEAQ (reference sequence). The CDR3 runs to 11 residues.

There are a few counts of this clonotype. The chain has TRBV27 and TRBJ1-1, with unresolved D. V lost 5 bases and J 2 bases, leaving 15 bases between the germline ends. The V gene's germline CDR1 is MNHEY and CDR2 SMNVEV (reference sequence). CDR3 size: 15 residues. DNA of the CDR3: TGTGCCAGCAGTGCCACGCCAGAAGCAAACACTGAAGCTTTCTTT. Translated, it gives CASSATPEANTEAFF.

This clonotype has only a few counts. This rearrangement joins TRBV20-1 to TRBJ2-2, with TRBD2 matching 10 bases. Germline-derived CDR1 and CDR2 are DFQATT and SNEGSKA (reference sequence). The CDR3 is made up of 15 amino acids. Trimming cost V 6 bases and J 2 bases; bases outside gene matches: 6. The DNA of the CDR3 is TGCAGTGCCAATAGACTAGCGGGTAACACCGGGGAGCTGTTTTTT. It encodes CSANRLAGNTGELFF.

The gene calls are TRBV5-1 and TRBJ2-2; D gene ambiguous. Germline CDR1 SGHRS, CDR2 YFSETQ. V was cut by 0 bases and J by 10 bases, with 13 bases left in between. CDR3 length: 14 residues. The CDR3 nucleotides read TGCGCCAGCAGCTTGGCTACGGGTCCCCCGGAGCTGTTTTTT. It specifies CASSLATGPPELFF.

This clonotype was detected only a few times. V usage is TRBV2 and J usage is TRBJ2-7; D might be TRBD1 or TRBD2, each matching 6 bases. Between the trimmed V and J ends, which lost 4 bases and 5 bases, there was a span of 12 bases. The CDR3 has 13 residues. CDR1 is SNHLY, CDR2 FYNNEI, per germline. Here the CDR3 reads CASSGGAGDEQYV. CDR3 in DNA: TGTGCCAGCAGTGGGGGGGCAGGGGACGAGCAGTACGTC.

This clonotype was counted a few times. The chain carries TRBV14 and TRBJ1-5; possibly TRBD1 for D (6 bases). Trimming stripped 3 bases from V and 7 bases from J, with 16 bases between. This CDR3 has 15 residues. The germline CDR1 and CDR2 sequences are SGHDN and FVKESK. The CDR3 DNA reads as TGTGCCAGCAGCCACCTTCGACAGGCTGGCCAGCCCCAGCATTTT. Translation: CASSHLRQAGQPQHF.

The chain combines TRBV20-1 with TRBJ2-1; 11 positions match TRBD2. V dropped 1 base and J dropped 3; count of bases not matched to a gene: 5. The CDR3 is 16 amino acids. Looked up from germline, CDR1 is DFQATT and CDR2 is SNEGSKA (reference sequence). This CDR3 reads CSARVLAGGNYNEQFF. In nucleotides, the CDR3 is TGCAGTGCTAGAGTGCTAGCGGGGGGAAACTACAATGAGCAGTTCTTC.